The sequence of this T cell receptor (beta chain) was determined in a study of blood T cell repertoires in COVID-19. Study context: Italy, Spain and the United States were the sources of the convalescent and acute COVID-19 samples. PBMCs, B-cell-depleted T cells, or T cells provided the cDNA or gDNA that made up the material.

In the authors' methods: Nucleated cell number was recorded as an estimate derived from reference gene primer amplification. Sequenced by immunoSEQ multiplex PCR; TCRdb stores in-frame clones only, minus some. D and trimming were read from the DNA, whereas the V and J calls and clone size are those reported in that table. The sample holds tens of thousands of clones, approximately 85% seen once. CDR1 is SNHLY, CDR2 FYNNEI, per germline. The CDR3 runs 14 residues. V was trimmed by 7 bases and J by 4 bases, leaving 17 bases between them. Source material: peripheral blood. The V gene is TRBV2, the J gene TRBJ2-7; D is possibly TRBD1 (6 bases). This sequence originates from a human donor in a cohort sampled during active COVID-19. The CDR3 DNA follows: TGTGCCAGCAAGTCGTCAGGGGTTACGTACGAGCAGTACTTC. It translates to CASKSSGVTYEQYF.